Sequencing of this T cell receptor (beta chain) was carried out in a study of early T cells in non-severe SARS-CoV-2 infection. cDNA molecules, individually, were tagged with unique molecular identifiers. MiXCR was run by TCRdb on the 5' RACE reads, yielding one entry per CDR3 protein. The data hold approximately 71,000 distinct CDR3 sequences, with approximately 11% observed a single time. The germline V gene has CDR1 LNHDA and CDR2 SQIVND (reference sequence). The CDR3 covers 14 residues. The V gene end was trimmed by 4 bases and the J gene end by 7 bases; junction bases not matched to a gene: 3. Material: whole blood. The chain recombines TRBV19 with TRBJ2-1; 11 nucleotides line up with TRBD2. This TCR derives from an adult who was a healthcare worker with PCR-confirmed SARS-CoV-2 infection or an uninfected control (not recorded which). The DNA for the CDR3 is TGTGCCAGTAGTAATAGCGGGAGGGGAAATGAGCAGTTCTTC. This codes for CASSNSGRGNEQFF.